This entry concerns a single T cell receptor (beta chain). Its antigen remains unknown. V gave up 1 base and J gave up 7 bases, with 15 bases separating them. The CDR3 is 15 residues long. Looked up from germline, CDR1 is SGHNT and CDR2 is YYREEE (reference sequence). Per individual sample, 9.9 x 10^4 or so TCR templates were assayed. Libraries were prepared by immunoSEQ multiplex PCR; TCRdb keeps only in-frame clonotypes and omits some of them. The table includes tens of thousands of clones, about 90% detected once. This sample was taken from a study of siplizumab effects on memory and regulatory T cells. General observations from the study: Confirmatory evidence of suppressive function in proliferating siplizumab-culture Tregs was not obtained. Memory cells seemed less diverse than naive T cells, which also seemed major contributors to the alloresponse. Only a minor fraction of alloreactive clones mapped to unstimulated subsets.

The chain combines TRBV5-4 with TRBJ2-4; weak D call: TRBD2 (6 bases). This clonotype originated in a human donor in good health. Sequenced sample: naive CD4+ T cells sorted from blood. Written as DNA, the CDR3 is TGTGCCAGCAGCTTGTCTGGGGGGACCGGGAACATTCAGTACTTC. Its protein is CASSLSGGTGNIQYF.